This TCR beta chain stems from a study of early T cells in non-severe SARS-CoV-2 infection. This clonotype was picked up many times. Attachment of unique molecular identifiers was made to individual cDNA molecules. TCRdb itself ran the 5' RACE reads through MiXCR, one entry per CDR3 protein. The sample contains around 33,000 distinct CDR3 sequences, about 4.6% of which appear only once. The specimen was whole blood. The receptor comes from an adult who was a healthcare worker with PCR-confirmed SARS-CoV-2 infection or an uninfected control (not recorded which).

CDR3 loop: CASSLDRGARADTQYF. The CDR3 DNA is TGCGCCAGCAGCTTGGACCGGGGGGCAAGGGCAGATACGCAGTATTTT. The chain carries TRBV5-1 and TRBJ2-3, with TRBD2 as a possible D gene (7 bases). The CDR3 totals 16 residues. Between the trimmed V and J ends, which lost 0 bases and 4 bases, there was a span of 15 bases. The germline V gene has CDR1 SGHRS and CDR2 YFSETQ. Full variable domain (missing parts from reference TRBV5-1 and TRBJ2-3): KAGVTQTPRYLIKTRGQQVTLSCSPISGHRSVSWYQQTPGQGLQFLFEYFSETQRNKGNFPGRFSGRQFSNSRSEMNVSTLELGDSALYLCASSLDRGARADTQYFGPGTRLTVL.